This T cell receptor (beta chain) was sequenced in a study of T-cell memory formation after mild COVID-19. Study at large: TCR clusters mostly belonged to single donors. Study findings and constraints: Clones contracting day 15 to 85 were balanced CD4/CD8; later expanders leaned CD4+.

This CDR3 is 17 amino acids long. Trimming shortened V by 6 bases and J by 0 bases, and 18 bases separated the two germline ends. CDR1 is KGHDR, CDR2 SFDVKD, per germline. Concerning this clonotype: No antigen is known for it.

A 5'RACE reaction primed in the constant segment made cDNA libraries of TCR alpha and TCR beta, and these carried sample barcodes and UMIs. MiXCR was run by TCRdb on the 5' RACE reads, yielding one entry per CDR3 protein. This sample has roughly 13,000 distinct CDR3 sequences, with 15% to 20% found just once. Source material: PBMCs or a T cell subset sorted from them (not recorded which). The sequence was obtained from an adult woman who had mild COVID-19 (a few samples of this study predate the infection). Cell type and time point are not known. This chain joins TRBV24-1 and TRBJ2-3; a weak D match, TRBD2 (5 bases). The CDR3 loop reads CATSTNPTTASTDTQYF. CDR3 coding DNA: TGTGCCACCAGTACGAACCCGACTACAGCTAGCACAGATACGCAGTATTTT.